This T cell receptor (beta chain) was obtained from a study of T cells in localized non-small cell lung cancer. The V gene's germline CDR1 is SSHAT and CDR2 FNYEAQ (reference sequence). This CDR3 is built from 16 residues. V lost 3 bases, J lost 4 bases, and 16 bases lay in between. Sequencing was performed with immunoSEQ multiplex PCR; in TCRdb, only in-frame clones are kept and a portion is missing. This table holds nearly 15,000 clones, more than 80% found once. This clonotype was obtained from a female donor of 60 years or more with stage I squamous cell lung carcinoma. Here the sequenced sample was peripheral blood, taken before any cancer treatment. The chain carries TRBV7-7 and TRBJ2-1; TRBD1 or TRBD2 may be the D gene (6 bases each). For the CDR3, the DNA is TGTGCCAGCAGCTTTTCGGCGGGGACAACGTACAATGAGCAGTTCTTC. It specifies CASSFSAGTTYNEQFF.